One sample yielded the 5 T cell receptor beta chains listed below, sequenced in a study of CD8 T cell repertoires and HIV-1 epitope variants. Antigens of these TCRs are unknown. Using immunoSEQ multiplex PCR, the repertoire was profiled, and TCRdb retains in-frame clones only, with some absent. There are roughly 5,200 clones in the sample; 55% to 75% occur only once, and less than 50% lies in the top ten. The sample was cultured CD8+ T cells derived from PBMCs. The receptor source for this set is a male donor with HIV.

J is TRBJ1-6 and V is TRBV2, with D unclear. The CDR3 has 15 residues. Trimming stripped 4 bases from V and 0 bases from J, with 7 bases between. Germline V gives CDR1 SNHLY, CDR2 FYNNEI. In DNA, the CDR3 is TGTGCCAGCAGTGTACAGAGCTCCTATAATTCACCCCTCCACTTT. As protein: CASSVQSSYNSPLHF.

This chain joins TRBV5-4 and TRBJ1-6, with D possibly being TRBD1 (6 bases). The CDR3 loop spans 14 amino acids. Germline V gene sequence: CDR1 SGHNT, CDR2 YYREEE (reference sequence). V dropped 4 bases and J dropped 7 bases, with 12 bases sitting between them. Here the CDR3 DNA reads TGTGCCAGCAGCCACAGGGAGGCCAATTCACCCCTCCACTTT. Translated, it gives CASSHREANSPLHF. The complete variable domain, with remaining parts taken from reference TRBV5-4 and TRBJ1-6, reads ETGVTQSPTHLIKTRGQQVTLRCSSQSGHNTVSWYQQALGQGPQFIFQYYREEENGRGNFPPRFSGLQFPNYSSELNVNALELDDSALYLCASSHREANSPLHFGNGTRLTVT.

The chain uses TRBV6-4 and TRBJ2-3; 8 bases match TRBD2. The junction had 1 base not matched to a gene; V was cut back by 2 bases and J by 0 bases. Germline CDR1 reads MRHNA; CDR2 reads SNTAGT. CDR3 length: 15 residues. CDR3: CASSDASGSTDTQYF. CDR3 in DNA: TGTGCCAGCAGTGACGCTAGCGGGAGCACAGATACGCAGTATTTT.

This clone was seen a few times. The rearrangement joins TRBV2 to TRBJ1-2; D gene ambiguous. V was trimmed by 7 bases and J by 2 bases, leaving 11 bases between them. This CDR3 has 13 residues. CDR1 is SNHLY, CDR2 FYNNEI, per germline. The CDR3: CASKGALNYGYTF. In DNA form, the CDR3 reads TGTGCCAGCAAAGGAGCCCTCAACTATGGCTACACCTTC.

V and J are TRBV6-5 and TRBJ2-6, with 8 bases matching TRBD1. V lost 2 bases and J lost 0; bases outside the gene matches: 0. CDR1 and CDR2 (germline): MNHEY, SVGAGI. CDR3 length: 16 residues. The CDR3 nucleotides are TGTGCCAGCAGTTACACAGGGGGCTCTGGGGCCAACGTCCTGACTTTC. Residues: CASSYTGGSGANVLTF.